The T cell receptor beta chain under discussion was sequenced for a study of shared clonotypes between healthy human individuals (dated by TCRdb to between 2020 and 2021). Regarding the research as a whole: A few men and a couple of women, aged 18 to 49 years, made up the cohort. Different laboratories and diverse techniques were used to prepare libraries and sequence TCR repertoires, to increase sequencing depth and limit assay-specific biases. Per donor, three plates each were used for CD4 naive and CD4 memory, two for CD8 naive, and one for CD8 memory. Blood TCR repertoires of 5 or 6 healthy adults were deeply sequenced to estimate repertoire size and the extent of clonotype sharing between individuals. Leukapheresis yielded between about 0.85 and 10 billion PBMCs per donor. Broad study findings and their caveats: Pairwise subsampling led to the expectation that sequencing depth would affect the degree of clonotype sharing among donors. Even with the large sequencing depth, rarefaction of the sorted-subset datasets indicated that sequencing was incomplete. Estimated clonotype richness was generally larger for naive than for memory subsets. Compared with non-shared clonotypes, clonotypes shared by all four sorted-subset donors had higher generation probabilities. Sampling was limited to blood, and TCR repertoires in tissue likely differ from TCR repertoires in blood. Because the study included only a small number of donors, the genetic and exposure-history diversity represented was limited. Across a few donors, roughly 5.1% of naive CD4, around 3.5% of naive CD8, roughly 2.2% of memory CD4, and approximately 0.4% of memory CD8 clonotypes were shared.

Details on this clone: Its antigen target is currently unknown. Base qualities were left out, and no much larger clone turns up one base away.

CD8 naive samples consisted of CD45RO-negative cells that were positively selected for CCR7, yielding a CD45RA+CCR7+ population without TemRA cells. Donors were healthy HIV-negative adults with no recently reported acute infections or vaccinations. Every donor was a Caucasian adult residing in Nashville, Tennessee, USA. Blood was collected by leukapheresis, and PBMCs were isolated by Ficoll-Histopaque density gradient centrifugation and then cryopreserved in liquid nitrogen vapor phase. Purity and quantity of every magnetically sorted T cell population were checked by analytical flow cytometry. Genomic DNA was isolated from every sorted fraction and measured by UV absorbance on a Nanodrop 2000c. Reading from cysteine to phenylalanine, the CDR3 counts 18 amino acids. Only the CDR3 part of the read is kept: 54 bases, read in frame from the first base. TCR CDR3 regions were amplified from genomic DNA by multiplex PCR using the deep immunoSEQ assay. For each cell subset, the extracted genomic DNA was distributed evenly across all wells of several immunoSEQ 96-well plates, and each plate served as one replicate. Each replicate PCR for sorted subsets received about 180 ng genomic DNA, equal to about 30,000 T cell genomes. The purified libraries were quantified using a Qubit 3.0 fluorometer, sized with a Bioanalyzer 2100, and then quantified again using the KAPA Library Quantification kit. Each immunoSEQ 96-well plate was sequenced on its own single-read 150-cycle Illumina NextSeq 550 flow cell. The published analysis was carried out like this. Because only junctional sequences without quality scores were contained in the immunoSEQ output, filtering matching that applied to full-length reads could not be performed. Sequences were annotated with PyIR, a Python wrapper for IgBLAST v1.9, and V/J genes and CDR3 were assigned using IMGT germline references. Reads were filtered out if the reads had weak V/J assignments (E-value above 1e-6), no CDR3, stop codons, out-of-frame junctions, or ambiguous translated residues. V3J clonotypes were defined as sequences sharing the same inferred V gene, J gene, and CDR3 amino acid sequence. Percentage overlap between repertoires was computed as shared unique clonotypes divided by the size of the smaller repertoire. RTK rarefaction, the Chao1 estimator, and Recon v2.1 estimates of unobserved clonotypes were used to assess repertoire richness. For all TCRbeta clonotypes obtained by the gDNA method from four donors, generation probabilities were computed with OLGA. TCRdb limited this immuneACCESS table to in-frame rearrangements with V and J called. A share of clones is missing; checked studies link under half to unresolved V genes, and the rest is unexplained. V, J and clone size were drawn from that table, and D and trimming were deduced from the DNA. Within this sample are about 2.1 million clones, with over 85% of them counted one time only. Approximately 1.7% of the sample goes to the ten largest clones.

The receptor comes from a man in his late teens or twenties in good health. Some clones in this sample may be carry-over from other donors' samples. The rearranged segments are TRBV21-1 and TRBJ2-2; the table's TRBD2 call for D was not verified on the DNA. TRBV21-1 is a pseudogene segment. Sequencing used naive CD8+ T cells from PBMCs. Sample cell subset or site, as interpreted from the label and publication: CD45RA+CCR7+. This receptor carries the CDR3 CASSMEREPPRDTGELFF. The nucleotide sequence is TGTGCCAGCAGCATGGAGCGGGAGCCCCCCCGAGACACCGGGGAGCTGTTTTTT.